This TCR beta chain came from a study of graft-versus-host responses after intestinal transplantation. The wider study: All recipients were transplanted with multivisceral, liver-intestinal, or isolated intestinal grafts. The recipients all started with anti-thymocyte globulin induction and then took tacrolimus and steroids for 3 to 4 years. Study-wide findings and caveats: Allografts from individuals with graft-donor T cell macrochimerism displayed high graft-versus-host to host-versus-graft clonal ratios. Peak circulating GvH clone levels tracked with early post-transplant HvG declines.

Only in-frame clones appear in the TCRdb table, and some are missing; sequencing was by immunoSEQ multiplex PCR. The table lists 75,000 to 100,000 clones, around 90% of them singletons. Trimming removed 2 bases at V and 0 bases at J, with 9 bases between. Germline V gene data show CDR1 as SGHRS and CDR2 as YFSETQ. The CDR3 loop spans 14 amino acids. There are a few counts of this clone. Its matching antigen is unknown. The origin of this receptor is a human patient who received an intestinal transplant, so some T cells may come from the graft donor. The chain recombines TRBV5-1 with TRBJ2-7; TRBD2 might be the D (5 bases). The sample was PBMCs, taken roughly 68 weeks after intestinal transplant. This chain's CDR3 is CASSFGETSYEQYF. CDR3 DNA sequence: TGCGCCAGCAGCTTCGGGGAGACCTCCTACGAGCAGTACTTC.